A selection of T cell receptor beta chains follows, all from one sample in a study of cytomegalovirus exposure and HLA in healthy donors. TCRdb keeps only in-frame clones here, not all; method: immunoSEQ multiplex PCR. Among about 150,000 clones listed, about 85% were seen once. The sample comprised PBMCs. These receptors were collected from a woman aged 18-29 years in good health and CMV-seronegative. The conserved cysteine and the conserved F or W are not part of the CDR3 here. Each record gives: J gene, V gene, CDR3 protein.

TRBJ2-7 | TRBV11-2 | ASSLYTGGKGEQY
TRBJ2-5 | TRBV28 | ASSLTRSETQY
TRBJ2-1 | TRBV6-6 | ASTPDGYNEQF
TRBJ2-7 | TRBV4-1 | ASSPSDGSYEQY
TRBJ2-3 | TRBV19 | ASSRPGQGKQDTQY
TRBJ2-3 | TRBV7-9 | ASTHAGAPDTQY
TRBJ2-2 | TRBV5-8 | ASSLDVGGLTGELF
TRBJ2-5 | TRBV14 | ASSPRPGGGETQY
TRBJ2-7 | TRBV27 | ASSISVTSLREQY
TRBJ1-1 | TRBV5-1 | ASMEGAKGGF
TRBJ1-2 | TRBV28 | ASSLNYGYT
. | TRBV18 | ASSPSGRGYEQY
TRBJ2-7 | TRBV6-5 | ASSYRQPPYEQY
TRBJ2-7 | TRBV2 | ASGQGTRLYEQY
TRBJ1-3 | TRBV7-9 | ASSLVSGGFSGNTIY
TRBJ2-2 | TRBV7-9 | ASSRQRANTGELF
TRBJ1-4 | TRBV5-6 | ASSRGQVYEKLF
TRBJ1-2 | TRBV6-6 | ASSYLRGYT
TRBJ2-5 | TRBV28 | ASSLWGWREEETQY
TRBJ2-3 | TRBV12-5 | ASGAGARTDTQY
TRBJ1-6 | TRBV7-9 | ASSLITGPNSPLH
TRBJ1-2 | TRBV28 | ASSSTGNGYT
TRBJ1-2 | TRBV5-1 | ASSWPTGGGGYT
TRBJ2-5 | TRBV2 | ASTRDRAPPETQY
TRBJ2-7 | TRBV5-6 | ASSLTGALSNEQY
TRBJ2-7 | TRBV12-1 | ASHPPWGVPSYEQY
TRBJ1-2 | TRBV5-1 | ASSQDSNYGYT
TRBJ2-3 | TRBV5-1 | ASQRGSTDTQY
TRBJ1-5 | TRBV28 | ATCPGNNQPQH
TRBJ2-1 | TRBV29-1 | SVEGPL
TRBJ2-1 | TRBV5-5 | ASSLQGANNEQF
TRBJ2-1 | TRBV4-1 | ASSQDGPKSEQF
TRBJ1-2 | TRBV9 | ASSALAGLRGYT
TRBJ1-4 | TRBV19 | ASSGTALNEKLF
TRBJ2-1 | TRBV30 | AWRHRDFLVDDSYNEQF
TRBJ2-7 | TRBV7-9 | ASSSLTGQTYEQY